This TCR beta chain came from a study of blood T cell repertoires in COVID-19. Study-level background: Both acute and convalescent COVID-19 samples were obtained from the United States, Italy and Spain.

Here immunoSEQ multiplex PCR was the method, and the copy in TCRdb shows in-frame clones only, minus some. The sample shows a few hundred thousand clones, 70% to 90% of them seen only once. This CDR3 spans 14 amino acids. With V trimmed by 5 bases and J by 5 bases, 6 bases remained unmatched. Germline CDR1 is MNHNY and CDR2 is SVGAGI (reference sequence). The chain joins TRBV6-6 to TRBJ2-1, with 7 bases that match TRBD1. The TCR comes from a man in his fifties or sixties who had recovered from COVID-19. What was sequenced was peripheral blood. The CDR3 sequence: CASSAGTANNEQFF. The CDR3 DNA sequence: TGTGCCAGCAGTGCCGGGACAGCGAACAATGAGCAGTTCTTC.